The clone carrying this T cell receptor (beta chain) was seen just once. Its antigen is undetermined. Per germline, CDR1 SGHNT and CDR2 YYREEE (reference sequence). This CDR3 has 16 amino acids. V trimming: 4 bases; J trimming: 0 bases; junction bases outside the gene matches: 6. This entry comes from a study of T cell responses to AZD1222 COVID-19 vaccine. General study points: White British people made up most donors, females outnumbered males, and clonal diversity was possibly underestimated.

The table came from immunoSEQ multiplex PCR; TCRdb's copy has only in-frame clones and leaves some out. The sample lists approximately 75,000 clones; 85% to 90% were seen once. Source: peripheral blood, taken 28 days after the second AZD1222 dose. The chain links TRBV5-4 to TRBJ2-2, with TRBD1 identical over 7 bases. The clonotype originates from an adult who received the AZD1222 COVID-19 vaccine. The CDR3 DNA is TGTGCCAGCAGCGGGGGCGGACAGGCGAACACCGGGGAGCTGTTTTTT. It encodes CASSGGGQANTGELFF.